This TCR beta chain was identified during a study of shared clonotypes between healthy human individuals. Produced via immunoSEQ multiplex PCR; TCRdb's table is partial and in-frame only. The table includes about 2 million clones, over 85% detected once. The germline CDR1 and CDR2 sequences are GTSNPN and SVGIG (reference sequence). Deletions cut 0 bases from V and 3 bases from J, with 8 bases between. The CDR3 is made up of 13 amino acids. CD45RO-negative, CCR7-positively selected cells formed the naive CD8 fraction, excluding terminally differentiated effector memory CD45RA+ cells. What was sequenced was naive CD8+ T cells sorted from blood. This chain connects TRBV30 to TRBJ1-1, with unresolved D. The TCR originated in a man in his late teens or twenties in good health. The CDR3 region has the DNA TGTGCCTGGAGTGTAAGGTACGACACTGAAGCTTTCTTT. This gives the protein CAWSVRYDTEAFF.